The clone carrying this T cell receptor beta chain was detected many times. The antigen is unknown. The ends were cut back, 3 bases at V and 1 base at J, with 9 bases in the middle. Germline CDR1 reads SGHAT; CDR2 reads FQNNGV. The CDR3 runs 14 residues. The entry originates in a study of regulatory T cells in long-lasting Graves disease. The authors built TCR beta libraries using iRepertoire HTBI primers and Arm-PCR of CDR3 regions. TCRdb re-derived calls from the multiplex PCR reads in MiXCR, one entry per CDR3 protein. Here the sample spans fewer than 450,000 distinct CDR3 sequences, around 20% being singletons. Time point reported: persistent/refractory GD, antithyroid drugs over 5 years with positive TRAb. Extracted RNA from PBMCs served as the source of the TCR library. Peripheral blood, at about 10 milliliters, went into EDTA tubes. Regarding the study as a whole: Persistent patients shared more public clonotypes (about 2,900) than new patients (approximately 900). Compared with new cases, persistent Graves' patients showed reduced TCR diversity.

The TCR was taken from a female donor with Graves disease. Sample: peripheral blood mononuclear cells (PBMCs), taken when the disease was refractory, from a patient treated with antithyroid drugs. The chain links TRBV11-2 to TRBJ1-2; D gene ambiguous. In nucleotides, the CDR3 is TGTGCCAGCAGCTTGACCACAAATAACTATGGCTACACCTTC. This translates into CASSLTTNNYGYTF. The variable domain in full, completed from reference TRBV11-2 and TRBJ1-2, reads EAGVAQSPRYKIIEKRQSVAFWCNPISGHATLYWYQQILGQGPKLLIQFQNNGVVDDSQLPKDRFSAERLKGVDSTLKIQPAKLEDSAVYLCASSLTTNNYGYTFGSGTRLTVV.